The 15 T cell receptor beta chains below all came from one sample that was sequenced in a study of shared clonotypes between healthy human individuals. Here immunoSEQ multiplex PCR was the method, and the copy in TCRdb shows in-frame clones only, minus some. Here the sample spans 600,000 to 750,000 clones, about 78% being singletons. What was sequenced was memory CD4+ T cells sorted from blood. Regarding subset: CD45RA-negative fraction. These receptors all stem from a woman in her 30s in good health.

This clone was recorded many times. The V gene is TRBV10-1, the J gene TRBJ2-7, with 8 positions matching TRBD2. V trimming: 8 bases; J trimming: 2 bases; junction bases outside the gene matches: 8. The CDR3 extends over 14 amino acids. Germline V lookup: CDR1 WNHNN, CDR2 SYGVQD (reference sequence). This CDR3 reads CASASGGPPYEQYF. Here the CDR3 DNA reads TGCGCCAGCGCATCGGGGGGGCCGCCCTACGAGCAGTACTTC.

The chain combines TRBV14 with TRBJ2-3; D not resolved. The germline V gene encodes CDR1 SGHDN and CDR2 FVKESK. The CDR3 has 14 residues. Deletions cut 4 bases from V and 6 bases from J, with 14 bases between. The CDR3 sequence is CASSPRGRGDTQYF. The CDR3 DNA is TGTGCCAGCAGCCCCCGCGGACGTGGGGATACGCAGTATTTT.

The chain is built from TRBV2 and TRBJ2-1, with TRBD2 identical over 10 bases. Germline CDR1 reads SNHLY; CDR2 reads FYNNEI. V dropped 8 bases and J dropped 1; count of bases not matched to a gene: 5. This CDR3 is built from 15 residues. Here the CDR3 reads CASRSGRGSYNEQFF. Written as DNA, the CDR3 is TGTGCCAGCCGAAGCGGGAGGGGATCCTACAATGAGCAGTTCTTC.

J is TRBJ2-3 and V is TRBV2; 13 positions agree with TRBD2. The CDR3 extends over 15 amino acids. Germline V gene lookup returns CDR1 SNHLY and CDR2 FYNNEI. V shed 8 bases, J shed 4 bases, and the junction held 6 bases outside the gene matches. CDR3 loop: CASLGLAGEADTQYF. CDR3 DNA: TGTGCCAGCCTTGGACTAGCGGGGGAAGCAGATACGCAGTATTTT.

The J gene is TRBJ2-1, the V gene TRBV28, with 8 bases that match TRBD1. Germline trimming cut 3 bases from V and 6 bases from J; bases unmatched to any gene: 7. Germline values: CDR1 MDHEN, CDR2 SYDVKM. The CDR3 extends over 15 amino acids. The CDR3 DNA is TGTGCCAGCAGTTTGCCCGGGACAGGCCGCAATGAGCAGTTCTTC. Translation: CASSLPGTGRNEQFF.

This chain links TRBV5-1 with TRBJ1-2; 9 nucleotides line up with TRBD1. CDR3 length: 15 amino acids. Germline V gene lookup returns CDR1 SGHRS and CDR2 YFSETQ. V lost 0 bases to trimming and J lost 4 bases; unmatched junction nucleotides: 4. The CDR3 DNA reads as TGCGCCAGCAGCTTGGGTCGGACAGGGGCCTATGGCTACACCTTC. Translated, it gives CASSLGRTGAYGYTF.

The V call is TRBV28, the J call TRBJ1-4, with 10 bases identical to TRBD1. CDR1 and CDR2 from the germline V gene are MDHEN and SYDVKM. The CDR3 contains 14 residues. The ends lost 11 bases at V and 5 bases at J; junction bases unmatched: 8. CDR3 loop: CASRGGQGNEKLFF. As DNA, the CDR3 is TGTGCCTCACGGGGGGGACAGGGGAATGAAAAACTGTTTTTT.

V gene TRBV7-3 combines with J gene TRBJ2-1; D unclear. The CDR3 totals 14 residues. V was trimmed by 1 base and J by 8 bases, leaving 12 bases between them. Germline-derived CDR1 and CDR2 are SGHTA and FQGTGA. The CDR3, as DNA: TGTGCCAGCAGCTTAAGTCTTATGAGCGATGAGCAGTTCTTC. Translated: CASSLSLMSDEQFF.

This clone was counted a single time. The genes are TRBV7-9 and TRBJ1-2; D may be TRBD1 (6 bases). CDR1 and CDR2 from the germline V gene are SEHNR and FQNEAQ (reference sequence). CDR3 length equals 15 residues. Trimming pared 5 bases from V and 1 base from J, leaving 14 bases between. The chain's CDR3 is CASSSRDTINYGYTF. In nucleotides, the CDR3 is TGTGCCAGCAGCAGCCGGGACACCATTAACTATGGCTACACCTTC.

In its sample, this clone was seen once. J is TRBJ2-3 and V is TRBV25-1, with TRBD1 matching 10 bases. The V gene's germline CDR1 is MGHDK and CDR2 SYGVNS. The CDR3 is 16 amino acids. Germline trimming cut 7 bases from V and 4 bases from J; bases unmatched to any gene: 11. The chain's CDR3 is CASTGVRTGGADTQYF. DNA for the CDR3: TGTGCCAGCACCGGAGTAAGGACAGGGGGAGCAGATACGCAGTATTTT.

V gene TRBV2 combines with J gene TRBJ2-7, with 7 bases that match TRBD2. V lost 5 bases to trimming and J lost 2 bases; unmatched junction nucleotides: 9. Germline-derived CDR1 and CDR2 are SNHLY and FYNNEI. The CDR3 is made up of 15 amino acids. CDR3 amino acids: CASSFLTSVTYEQYF. DNA for the CDR3: TGTGCCAGCAGTTTTTTAACTAGCGTGACCTACGAGCAGTACTTC.

The table lists this clone with a few counts. The chain employs TRBV7-9 and TRBJ1-2; 8 bases are shared with TRBD1. V lost 5 bases and J lost 2; bases outside the gene matches: 7. CDR1 is SEHNR, CDR2 FQNEAQ, per germline (reference sequence). The CDR3 covers 15 residues. CDR3 nucleotide sequence: TGTGCCAGCAGCCAACCGGGACAGGAAAACTATGGCTACACCTTC. Translating it yields CASSQPGQENYGYTF.

This chain connects TRBV6-1 to TRBJ2-7; 9 bases are shared with TRBD2. Germline values: CDR1 MNHNS, CDR2 SASEGT. V dropped 4 bases and J dropped 1; count of bases not matched to a gene: 5. The CDR3 loop spans 15 amino acids. For the CDR3, the DNA is TGTGCCAGCAGTGGTAGCGGGAGTAGGTCCTACGAGCAGTACTTC. This sequence encodes CASSGSGSRSYEQYF.

This clone is categorized as medium-sized. The V and J genes are TRBV5-1 and TRBJ2-1, with a weak D call TRBD2 (5 bases). The CDR3 is 14 residues long. The germline gives CDR1 SGHRS, CDR2 YFSETQ. The V and J ends lost 4 bases and 9 bases respectively, with 17 bases between them. CDR3 DNA sequence: TGCGCCAGCAGCCCCTTAACGGAGGCGGGTGAGCAGTTCTTC. Encoded protein: CASSPLTEAGEQFF. The full variable domain, completed using reference TRBV5-1 and TRBJ2-1, is KAGVTQTPRYLIKTRGQQVTLSCSPISGHRSVSWYQQTPGQGLQFLFEYFSETQRNKGNFPGRFSGRQFSNSRSEMNVSTLELGDSALYLCASSPLTEAGEQFFGPGTRLTVL.

J is TRBJ2-5 and V is TRBV7-9; 11 bases line up with TRBD2. The CDR3 consists of 16 residues. CDR1 and CDR2 (germline): SEHNR, FQNEAQ (reference sequence). J gave up 5 bases and V 2 bases, and 7 bases lay outside the gene matches. CDR3 in DNA: TGTGCCAGCAGCTTACGGCTAGCGGGAGGCGGGGAGACCCAGTACTTC. Its protein product is CASSLRLAGGGETQYF.